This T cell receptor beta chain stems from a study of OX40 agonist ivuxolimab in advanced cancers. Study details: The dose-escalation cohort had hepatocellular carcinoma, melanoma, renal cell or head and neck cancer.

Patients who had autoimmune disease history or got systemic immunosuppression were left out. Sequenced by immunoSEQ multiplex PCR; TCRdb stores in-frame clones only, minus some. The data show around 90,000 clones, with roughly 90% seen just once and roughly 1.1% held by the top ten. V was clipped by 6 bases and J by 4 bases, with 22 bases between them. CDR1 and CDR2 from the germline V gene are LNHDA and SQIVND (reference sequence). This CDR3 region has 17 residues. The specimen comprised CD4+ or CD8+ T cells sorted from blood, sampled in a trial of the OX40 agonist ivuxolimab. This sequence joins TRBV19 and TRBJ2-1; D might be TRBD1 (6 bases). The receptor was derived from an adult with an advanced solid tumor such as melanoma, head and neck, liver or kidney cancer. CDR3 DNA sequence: TGTGCCAGTAGCGGTCAGGGGAAGGCGGAGGCGTACAATGAGCAGTTCTTC. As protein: CASSGQGKAEAYNEQFF.